A selection of T cell receptor beta chains follows, all from one sample in a study of OX40 agonist ivuxolimab in advanced cancers. Sequencing was performed with immunoSEQ multiplex PCR; in TCRdb, only in-frame clones are kept and a portion is missing. The sample records about 89,000 clones, around 84% being singletons. The sequences come from CD4+ or CD8+ T cells sorted from blood, collected in a trial of the OX40 agonist ivuxolimab. These receptors all come from an adult with an advanced solid tumor such as melanoma, head and neck, liver or kidney cancer. The CDR3 runs from the conserved cysteine through the conserved F or W. D genes are given only for firm matches. For some rows the clone size is stated as once, few or many, or as a class when expanded; others skip it.

v_gene	d_gene	j_gene	abundance	CDR3nt	CDR3aa
TRBV19	.	TRBJ1-3	few	TGTGCCAGTAGTATAGGACTTACCCTCTATTTT	CASSIGLTLYF
TRBV5-4	.	TRBJ1-2	.	TGTGCCAGCAGCTTGGCCGGAGTCGACGGCTACACCTTC	CASSLAGVDGYTF
TRBV11-3	.	TRBJ2-1	.	TGTGCCAGCAGCCCACCTGGCCTAAATGAGCAGTTCTTC	CASSPPGLNEQFF
TRBV13	TRBD1	TRBJ1-1	.	TGTGCCAGCAGAGTCAGGGGGGGTATGAACACTGAAGCTTTCTTT	CASRVRGGMNTEAFF
TRBV5-6	.	TRBJ2-2	.	TGTGCCAGCAGCCCGGACAGCCGGGGCAGAGGGGAGCTGTTTTTT	CASSPDSRGRGELFF
TRBV10-2	.	TRBJ2-1	.	TGCGCCAGCTGCAGGGGGGAGCGCCCTAACAATGAGCAGTTCTTC	CASCRGERPNNEQFF
TRBV7-9	.	TRBJ2-5	.	TGTGCCAGCAGCCCTCGGGGGGAGACCCAGTACTTC	CASSPRGETQYF
TRBV6-1	.	TRBJ1-5	.	TGTGCCAGCAGTGAATTCGGGACCGCCACCGAGCCCCAGCATTTT	CASSEFGTATEPQHF
TRBV7-9	.	TRBJ1-3	once	TGTGCCAGCAGCTTACTCCCGGGCATCTCTGGAAACACCATATATTTT	CASSLLPGISGNTIYF
TRBV4-2	.	TRBJ1-1	.	TGTGCCAGCAGCTTGAAGGGGGGTAGAACTGAAGCTTTCTTT	CASSLKGGRTEAFF
TRBV19	.	TRBJ1-6	.	TGTGCCACCCAAGTACCCGGAAATTCACCCCTCCACTTT	CATQVPGNSPLHF
TRBV6-1	.	TRBJ2-7	.	TGTGCCAGCAGTCGAGACCCCTCCTACGAGCAGTACTTC	CASSRDPSYEQYF
TRBV11-3	.	TRBJ2-7	.	TGTGCCAGCAGCTTAGATCGGGGTTCCTACGAGCAGTACTTC	CASSLDRGSYEQYF
TRBV6-1	.	TRBJ2-7	.	TGTGCCAGCATTGGGACACCGGTAGGTACACAGGAGCAGTACTTC	CASIGTPVGTQEQYF
TRBV5-4	TRBD1	TRBJ1-2	.	TGTGCCAGCAGATCGGACCAGGGGGCGGCTGGCTACACCTTC	CASRSDQGAAGYTF
TRBV5-1	TRBD2	TRBJ2-3	once	TGCGCCAGCAGCCGCTTGTCGGGAGGGCCTACAACAGATACGCAGTATTTT	CASSRLSGGPTTDTQYF
TRBV4-2	.	TRBJ1-3	.	TGTGCCAGCAGCCCCTACTCTGGAAACACCATATATTTT	CASSPYSGNTIYF
TRBV9	TRBD2	TRBJ2-1	.	TGTGCCAGCAGCGTTGTGCCTAGCGGGGGGAGTGAGCAGTTCTTC	CASSVVPSGGSEQFF
TRBV7-3	.	TRBJ1-6	.	TGTGCCAGCAGCTTAGGGCGGGAGTTCCCCCTCCACTTT	CASSLGREFPLHF
TRBV19	.	TRBJ1-3	few	TGTGCCAGTAGTCAAAACTCAGGAAACACCATATATTTT	CASSQNSGNTIYF
TRBV19	.	TRBJ2-6	.	TGTGCCAGTAGTATCCCCCCAGGAGGAGGTAAAGGGGCCAACGTCCTGACTTTC	CASSIPPGGGKGANVLTF
TRBV30	TRBD2	TRBJ2-5	.	TGTGCCTGGAGTCTCCCGGGGTCAGCGGGAAGGGGAGAGACCCAGTACTTC	CAWSLPGSAGRGETQYF
TRBV5-1	.	TRBJ2-1	.	TGCGCCAGCAGCTTTGCGGTCTACAATGAGCAGTTCTTC	CASSFAVYNEQFF
TRBV5-6	.	TRBJ2-3	once	TGTGCCAGCAGCCCGAGACAGACAGATACGCAGTATTTT	CASSPRQTDTQYF
TRBV28	.	TRBJ1-3	once	TGTGGCCTCTCTGGAAACACCATATATTTT	CGLSGNTIYF
TRBV5-6	.	TRBJ2-2	.	TGTGCCAGCAGCCATCGTGTGGCCCCCCGGGAGCTGTTTTTT	CASSHRVAPRELFF
TRBV7-8	.	TRBJ2-5	.	TGTGCCAGCAGCTTAGAGTTTCAGGGTCATTTGGAGACCCAGTACTTC	CASSLEFQGHLETQYF
TRBV15	.	TRBJ2-3	once	TGTGCCACCAGCAGAGGGGACGGGAACACAGATACGCAGTATTTT	CATSRGDGNTDTQYF
TRBV27	.	TRBJ2-1	.	TGTGCCAGCAGTAGGACTATCCTAAGCTCCTACAATGAGCAGTTCTTC	CASSRTILSSYNEQFF
TRBV7-3	.	TRBJ2-1	.	TGTGCCAGCAGCTTAGGAATGGGTGAATTAGAGCAGTTCTTC	CASSLGMGELEQFF
TRBV7-2	.	TRBJ1-4	.	TGTGCCAGCAGCCTCGGCGTTTGGGAAACTAATGAAAAACTGTTTTTT	CASSLGVWETNEKLFF
TRBV7-2	TRBD2	TRBJ2-5	.	TGTGCCAGCAGCTTATGGCTAGCGGGAGGAAGGCAAGAGACCCAGTACTTC	CASSLWLAGGRQETQYF
TRBV30	.	TRBJ1-1	.	TGTGCCTGGAATGGGGGGACGGCGGGGGCTTTCTTT	CAWNGGTAGAFF
TRBV5-4	.	TRBJ2-1	.	TGTGCCAGCAGCTTTGGGCCTTCCTACAATGAGCAGTTCTTC	CASSFGPSYNEQFF
TRBV14	.	TRBJ2-5	.	TGTGCCAGCAGCCAAGGTTACCAAGAGACCCAGTACTTC	CASSQGYQETQYF
TRBV9	TRBD1	TRBJ2-7	.	TGTGCCAGCAGCGCGGACAGGGTAGCCGAGCAGTACTTC	CASSADRVAEQYF
TRBV7-9	.	TRBJ2-3	.	TGTGCCAGCAGCCTAGTTTTGGGAGACCCAAGCACAGATACGCAGTATTTT	CASSLVLGDPSTDTQYF